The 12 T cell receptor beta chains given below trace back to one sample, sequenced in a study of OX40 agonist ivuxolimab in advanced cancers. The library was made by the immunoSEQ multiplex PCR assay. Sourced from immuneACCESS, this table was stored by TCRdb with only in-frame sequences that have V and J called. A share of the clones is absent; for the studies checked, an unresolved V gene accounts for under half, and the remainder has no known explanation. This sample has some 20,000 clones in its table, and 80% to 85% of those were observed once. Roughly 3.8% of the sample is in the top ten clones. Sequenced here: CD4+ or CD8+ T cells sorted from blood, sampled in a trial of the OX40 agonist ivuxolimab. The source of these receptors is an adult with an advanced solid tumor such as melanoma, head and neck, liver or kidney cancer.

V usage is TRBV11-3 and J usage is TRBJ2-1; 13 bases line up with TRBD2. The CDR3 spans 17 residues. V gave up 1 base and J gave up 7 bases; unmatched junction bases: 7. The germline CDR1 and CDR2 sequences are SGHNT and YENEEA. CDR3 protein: CASSLGSLAGGINEQFF. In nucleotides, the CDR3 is TGTGCCAGCAGCTTAGGCTCACTAGCGGGAGGGATTAATGAGCAGTTCTTC.

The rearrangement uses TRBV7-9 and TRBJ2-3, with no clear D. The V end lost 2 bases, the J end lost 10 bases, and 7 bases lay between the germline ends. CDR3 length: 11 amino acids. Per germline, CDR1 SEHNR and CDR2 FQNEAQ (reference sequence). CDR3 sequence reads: CASSLLEAQYF. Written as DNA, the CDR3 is TGTGCCAGCAGCTTACTAGAAGCGCAGTATTTT. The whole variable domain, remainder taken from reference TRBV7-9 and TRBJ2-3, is DTGVSQNPRHKITKRGQNVTFRCDPISEHNRLYWYRQTLGQGPEFLTYFQNEAQLEKSRLLSDRFSAERPKGSFSTLEIQRTEQGDSAMYLCASSLLEAQYFGPGTRLTVL.

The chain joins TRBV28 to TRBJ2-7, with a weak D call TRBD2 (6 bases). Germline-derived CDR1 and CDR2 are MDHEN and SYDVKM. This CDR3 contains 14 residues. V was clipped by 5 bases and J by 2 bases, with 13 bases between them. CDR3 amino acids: CASSPRTTAYEQYF. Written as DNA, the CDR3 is TGTGCCAGCAGTCCGAGGACTACGGCCTACGAGCAGTACTTC. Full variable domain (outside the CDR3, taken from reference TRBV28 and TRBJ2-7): DVKVTQSSRYLVKRTGEKVFLECVQDMDHENMFWYRQDPGLGLRLIYFSYDVKMKEKGDIPEGYSVSREKKERFSLILESASTNQTSMYLCASSPRTTAYEQYFGPGTRLTVT.

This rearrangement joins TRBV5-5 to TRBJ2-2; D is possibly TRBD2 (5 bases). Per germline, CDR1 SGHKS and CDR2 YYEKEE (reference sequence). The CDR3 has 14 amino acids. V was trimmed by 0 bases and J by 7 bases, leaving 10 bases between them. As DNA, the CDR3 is TGTGCCAGCAGCTTGGCCACGGGGAACGGGGAGCTGTTTTTT. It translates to CASSLATGNGELFF.

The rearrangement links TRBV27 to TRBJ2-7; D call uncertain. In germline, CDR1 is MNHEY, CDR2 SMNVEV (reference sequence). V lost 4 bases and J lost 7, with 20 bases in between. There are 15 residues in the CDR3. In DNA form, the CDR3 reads TGTGCCAGCAGTTCAGTGGGAAGTAATCCTAGAGAGCAGTACTTC. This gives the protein CASSSVGSNPREQYF.

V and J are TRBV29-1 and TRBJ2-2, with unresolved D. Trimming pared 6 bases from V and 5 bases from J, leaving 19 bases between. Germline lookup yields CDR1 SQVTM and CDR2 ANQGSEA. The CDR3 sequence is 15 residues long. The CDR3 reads CSVQLQFGRTGELFF. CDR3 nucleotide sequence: TGCAGCGTCCAATTACAATTTGGCAGGACCGGGGAGCTGTTTTTT.

CDR3 region: CASSLDRGWFF. Here the CDR3 DNA reads TGCGCCAGCAGCTTAGACAGGGGATGGTTCTTC. The chain recombines TRBV5-1 with TRBJ2-1; TRBD1 matches 8 bases. CDR3 length equals 11 residues. Germline lookup yields CDR1 SGHRS and CDR2 YFSETQ. J was trimmed by 15 bases and V by 2 bases; bases with no gene match: 4. Full variable domain (rest looked up from reference TRBV5-1 and TRBJ2-1): KAGVTQTPRYLIKTRGQQVTLSCSPISGHRSVSWYQQTPGQGLQFLFEYFSETQRNKGNFPGRFSGRQFSNSRSEMNVSTLELGDSALYLCASSLDRGWFFGPGTRLTVL.

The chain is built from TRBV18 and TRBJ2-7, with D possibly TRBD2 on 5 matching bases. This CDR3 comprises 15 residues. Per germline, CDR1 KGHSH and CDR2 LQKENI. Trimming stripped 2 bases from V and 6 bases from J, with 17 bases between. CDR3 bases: TGTGCCAGCTCACCAGGTGTCATGGGAGAGGGCGAGCAGTACTTC. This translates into CASSPGVMGEGEQYF. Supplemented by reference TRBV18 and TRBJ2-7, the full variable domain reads NAGVMQNPRHLVRRRGQEARLRCSPMKGHSHVYWYRQLPEEGLKFMVYLQKENIIDESGMPKERFSAEFPKEGPSILRIQQVVRGDSAAYFCASSPGVMGEGEQYFGPGTRLTVT.

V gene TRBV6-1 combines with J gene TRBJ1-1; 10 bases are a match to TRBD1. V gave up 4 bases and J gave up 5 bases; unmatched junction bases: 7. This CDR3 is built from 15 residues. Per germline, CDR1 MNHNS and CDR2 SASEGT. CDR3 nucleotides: TGTGCCAGCAGTGGTGTCCCGGGACAGGGGACTGAAGCTTTCTTT. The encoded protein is CASSGVPGQGTEAFF.

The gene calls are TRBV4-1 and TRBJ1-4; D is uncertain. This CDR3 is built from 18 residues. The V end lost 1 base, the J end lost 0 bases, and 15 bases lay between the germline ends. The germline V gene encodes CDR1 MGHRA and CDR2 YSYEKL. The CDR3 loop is CASSQVFRAGSTNEKLFF. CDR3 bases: TGCGCCAGCAGCCAAGTATTTAGGGCGGGTTCAACTAATGAAAAACTGTTTTTT.

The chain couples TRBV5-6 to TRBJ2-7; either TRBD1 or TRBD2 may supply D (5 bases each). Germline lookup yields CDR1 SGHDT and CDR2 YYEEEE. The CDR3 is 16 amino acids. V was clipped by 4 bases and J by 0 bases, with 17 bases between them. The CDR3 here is CASSPWGTDSSYEQYF. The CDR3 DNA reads TGTGCCAGCAGCCCATGGGGGACCGACAGCTCCTACGAGCAGTACTTC.

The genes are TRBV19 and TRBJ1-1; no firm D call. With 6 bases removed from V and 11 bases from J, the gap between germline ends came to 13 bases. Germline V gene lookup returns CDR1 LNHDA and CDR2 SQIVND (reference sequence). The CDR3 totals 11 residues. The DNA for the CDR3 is TGTGCCAGTAGAGACGCCTTTTTGGCTTTCTTT. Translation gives CASRDAFLAFF.